Each of the 15 T cell receptor beta chains below was sequenced from the same sample in a study of early T cells in non-severe SARS-CoV-2 infection. TCRdb called the 5' RACE reads again in MiXCR, with one record for every CDR3 protein. The data show about 66,000 distinct CDR3 sequences, approximately 9% seen once. Sequenced input: whole blood. Receptors were obtained from an adult who was a healthcare worker with PCR-confirmed SARS-CoV-2 infection or an uninfected control (not recorded which).

The chain combines TRBV7-2 with TRBJ2-5; no firm D call. Trimming stripped 1 base from V and 1 base from J, with 10 bases between. The CDR3 length is 15 residues. Germline V gene data show CDR1 as SGHTA and CDR2 as FQGNSA. CDR3 residues: CASSLGWVPQETQYF. DNA of the CDR3: TGTGCCAGCAGCTTAGGTTGGGTCCCCCAAGAGACCCAGTACTTC.

This chain joins TRBV5-1 and TRBJ2-1; a possible D gene is TRBD2 (6 bases). Trimming stripped 3 bases from V and 8 bases from J, with 18 bases between. Per germline, CDR1 SGHRS and CDR2 YFSETQ. CDR3 length: 15 amino acids. In nucleotides, the CDR3 is TGCGCCAGCAGCTCCAGACTAGGGGTGGACTATGAGCAGTTCTTC. This encodes CASSSRLGVDYEQFF.

In its sample, this clonotype was seen many times. The chain is built from TRBV7-9 and TRBJ2-1; D might be TRBD1 or TRBD2, each matching 5 bases. This CDR3 comprises 15 residues. The germline CDR1 and CDR2 sequences are SEHNR and FQNEAQ (reference sequence). The V end lost 3 bases, the J end lost 4 bases, and 13 bases lay between the germline ends. The DNA of the CDR3 is TGTGCCAGCAGCTTCCGTGGGGCGGGTTACAATGAGCAGTTCTTC. It encodes CASSFRGAGYNEQFF.

The chain employs TRBV5-1 and TRBJ2-4; the D call may be TRBD1 or TRBD2 (5 bases each). The CDR3 length is 17 residues. The germline V and J ends were trimmed by 1 base and 0 bases, with 14 bases remaining between them. Germline lookup yields CDR1 SGHRS and CDR2 YFSETQ. DNA of the CDR3: TGCGCCAGCAGCTTGTTTTGGGACGGAGGAGCCAAAAACATTCAGTACTTC. It encodes CASSLFWDGGAKNIQYF.

The table lists this clonotype with many counts. The chain has TRBV6-2 or TRBV6-3 and TRBJ2-5; possible D gene TRBD2, 5 bases. The CDR3 extends over 13 amino acids. Germline V CDR1 and CDR2: MNHEY, SVGEGT. Between the trimmed V and J ends, which lost 7 bases and 2 bases, there was a span of 11 bases. The CDR3 DNA is TGTGCCAGCATTAAGCGGTTGCAAGAGACCCAGTACTTC. Translated, it gives CASIKRLQETQYF.

This clonotype has a count of ten or more. The chain uses TRBV6-1 and TRBJ1-1, with no clear D. This CDR3 contains 15 residues. The V gene's germline CDR1 is MNHNS and CDR2 SASEGT. The V end lost 8 bases, the J end lost 0 bases, and 16 bases lay between the germline ends. The CDR3 sequence: CASPRPDTVNTEAFF. CDR3 DNA: TGTGCCAGCCCTCGACCCGACACGGTGAACACTGAAGCTTTCTTT.

This clonotype has more than one count but fewer than ten. Here the CDR3 reads CASSQASGRINEQFF. As DNA, the CDR3 is TGTGCCAGCAGCCAGGCTAGCGGGCGGATCAATGAGCAGTTCTTC. The V gene is TRBV9, the J gene TRBJ2-1; 8 bases are shared with TRBD2. This CDR3 has 15 amino acids. Germline V gene data show CDR1 as SGDLS and CDR2 as YYNGEE. The V gene end was trimmed by 4 bases and the J gene end by 6 bases; junction bases not matched to a gene: 9. The full variable domain, with the rest looked up from reference TRBV9 and TRBJ2-1, is DSGVTQTPKHLITATGQRVTLRCSPRSGDLSVYWYQQSLDQGLQFLIQYYNGEERAKGNILERFSAQQFPDLHSELNLSSLELGDSALYFCASSQASGRINEQFFGPGTRLTVL.

The gene calls are TRBV7-9 and TRBJ2-1, with a tentative D call TRBD2 (6 bases). V was cut by 4 bases and J by 4 bases, with 11 bases left in between. CDR3 size: 14 residues. CDR1 and CDR2 (germline): SEHNR, FQNEAQ (reference sequence). In DNA form, the CDR3 reads TGTGCCAGCAGCTGGGGCGGGGTTTACAATGAGCAGTTCTTC. Its translation: CASSWGGVYNEQFF.

The V gene is TRBV14, the J gene TRBJ2-5; 7 bases line up with TRBD2. After removal of 0 bases from V and 4 bases from J, the junction contained 5 bases not matched to a gene. Germline CDR1 is SGHDN and CDR2 is FVKESK. CDR3 length: 15 amino acids. The CDR3 sequence is CASSQDAGLLETQYF. CDR3 nucleotide sequence: TGTGCCAGCAGCCAAGATGCGGGACTATTAGAGACCCAGTACTTC.

The table lists this clonotype with a few counts. The rearrangement uses TRBV12-3 or TRBV12-4 and TRBJ1-2; D is unresolved. This CDR3 region has 13 residues. Deletions cut 9 bases from V and 0 bases from J, with 11 bases between. Here the CDR3 DNA reads TGTGCCAGTTCTCCTCAGGCTAACTATGGCTACACCTTC. This codes for CASSPQANYGYTF.

The genes are TRBV18 and TRBJ1-1; 10 bases match TRBD1. Per germline, CDR1 KGHSH and CDR2 LQKENI. The junction had 0 bases not matched to a gene; V was cut back by 2 bases and J by 3 bases. This CDR3 is 14 amino acids long. The CDR3 DNA reads TGTGCCAGCTCACCAGGGACAGGGGACACTGAAGCTTTCTTT. This translates into CASSPGTGDTEAFF.

The V gene is TRBV5-5, the J gene TRBJ1-4; D unresolved. The germline V gene encodes CDR1 SGHKS and CDR2 YYEKEE (reference sequence). The ends were cut back, 0 bases at V and 7 bases at J, with 13 bases in the middle. The CDR3 is made up of 15 amino acids. For the CDR3, the DNA is TGTGCCAGCAGCTTGGAGAGGACGATAGGTGAAAAACTGTTTTTT. It codes for CASSLERTIGEKLFF. The complete variable domain, with remaining parts taken from reference TRBV5-5 and TRBJ1-4, reads DAGVTQSPTHLIKTRGQQVTLRCSPISGHKSVSWYQQVLGQGPQFIFQYYEKEERGRGNFPDRFSARQFPNYSSELNVNALLLGDSALYLCASSLERTIGEKLFFGSGTQLSVL.

This chain links TRBV28 with TRBJ2-2, with D possibly being TRBD2 (5 bases). Trimming cost V 4 bases and J 5 bases, with 14 bases left between them. Germline loops: CDR1 MDHEN, CDR2 SYDVKM. The CDR3 is made up of 15 amino acids. In DNA form, the CDR3 reads TGTGCCAGCAGTTCAAGCGGAATTCAAACCGGGGAGCTGTTTTTT. It is translated as CASSSSGIQTGELFF.

This clonotype was observed a few times. V usage is TRBV5-1 and J usage is TRBJ1-1; D remains unclear. CDR1 and CDR2 from the germline V gene are SGHRS and YFSETQ. V was pared by 4 bases and J by 3 bases, with 16 bases between. The length of the CDR3 is 15 residues. The CDR3 sequence: CASSALAVEDTEAFF. CDR3 coding DNA: TGCGCCAGCAGCGCCCTAGCGGTAGAGGACACTGAAGCTTTCTTT.

This clonotype was recorded many times. This chain links TRBV20-1 with TRBJ2-2; maybe TRBD2 (6 bases). The CDR3 extends over 14 amino acids. Germline V gives CDR1 DFQATT, CDR2 SNEGSKA (reference sequence). Deletions cut 6 bases from V and 3 bases from J, with 14 bases between. The CDR3 DNA is TGCAGTGCACAAGGAGGGGCGCACACCGGGGAGCTGTTTTTT. Protein sequence: CSAQGGAHTGELFF.